The 9 T cell receptor beta chains below were found in one sample sequenced in a study of blood T cell repertoires in COVID-19. The data were produced by immunoSEQ multiplex PCR, yet TCRdb's version contains in-frame clones alone and is incomplete. The sample lists approximately 490,000 clones; 87% were seen once. What was sequenced was PBMCs or T cells enriched from blood (not recorded which). The receptors originated from a woman aged 18-35 years who had recovered from COVID-19.

The rearrangement joins TRBV30 to TRBJ1-4; TRBD1 is a possible D gene (5 bases). The CDR3 is 14 amino acids. In germline, CDR1 is GTSNPN, CDR2 SVGIG (reference sequence). V lost 8 bases to trimming and J lost 10 bases, with 23 bases between them. DNA of the CDR3: TGTGCCACAGAAGGGACTTTTGGAGGGAGAAAACTGTTTTTT. Translating gives CATEGTFGGRKLFF.

The V gene is TRBV30, the J gene TRBJ2-7, with 8 nucleotides matching TRBD1. The V gene end was trimmed by 2 bases and the J gene end by 2 bases; junction bases not matched to a gene: 8. The CDR3 sequence is 15 residues long. Germline V gene lookup returns CDR1 GTSNPN and CDR2 SVGIG (reference sequence). The CDR3 nucleotides read TGTGCCTGGAGTCTTGGCGGGACAGGTGCCTACGAGCAGTACTTC. Translation: CAWSLGGTGAYEQYF.

The chain recombines TRBV19 with TRBJ1-1, with TRBD1 identical over 8 bases. This CDR3 spans 15 amino acids. V lost 3 bases, J lost 6 bases, and 9 bases stayed unmatched. The V gene's germline CDR1 is LNHDA and CDR2 SQIVND (reference sequence). CDR3 loop: CASSIRTGKGSEAFF. In DNA, the CDR3 is TGTGCCAGTAGTATCCGGACAGGGAAGGGTTCTGAAGCTTTCTTT. The full variable domain, with the rest looked up from reference TRBV19 and TRBJ1-1, is DGGITQSPKYLFRKEGQNVTLSCEQNLNHDAMYWYRQDPGQGLRLIYYSQIVNDFQKGDIAEGYSVSREKKESFPLTVTSAQKNPTAFYLCASSIRTGKGSEAFFGQGTRLTVV.

V and J are TRBV14 and TRBJ2-7; D possibly corresponds to TRBD2 (6 bases). The CDR3 covers 13 residues. Germline lookup yields CDR1 SGHDN and CDR2 FVKESK. V lost 3 bases to trimming and J lost 5 bases, with 11 bases between them. CDR3 in DNA: TGTGCCAGCAGCCAGGGGACTTACAACGAGCAGTACTTC. Translation gives CASSQGTYNEQYF. The full variable domain, with the rest looked up from reference TRBV14 and TRBJ2-7, is EAGVTQFPSHSVIEKGQTVTLRCDPISGHDNLYWYRRVMGKEIKFLLHFVKESKQDESGMPNNRFLAERTGGTYSTLKVQPAELEDSGVYFCASSQGTYNEQYFGPGTRLTVT.

V and J are TRBV7-2 and TRBJ1-5; D gene unclear. Germline loops: CDR1 SGHTA, CDR2 FQGNSA. CDR3 length: 14 amino acids. V was cut by 2 bases and J by 7 bases, with 12 bases left in between. The CDR3 reads CASSLSFSEQPQHF. DNA of the CDR3: TGTGCCAGCAGCTTATCTTTTAGTGAGCAGCCCCAGCATTTT. Supplemented by reference TRBV7-2 and TRBJ1-5, the full variable domain reads GAGVSQSPSNKVTEKGKDVELRCDPISGHTALYWYRQSLGQGLEFLIYFQGNSAPDKSGLPSDRFSAERTGGSVSTLTIQRTQQEDSAVYLCASSLSFSEQPQHFGDGTRLSIL.

The chain links TRBV15 to TRBJ1-5; the match to TRBD1 covers 7 bases. Germline assignment: CDR1 LNHNV and CDR2 YYDKDF (reference sequence). The CDR3 totals 19 residues. J gave up 0 bases and V 5 bases, and 16 bases lay outside the gene matches. CDR3 DNA sequence: TGTGCCACCAGCCCCGAAGCCGGGACAGACGGTTATAGCAATCAGCCCCAGCATTTT. As protein: CATSPEAGTDGYSNQPQHF.

The rearrangement uses TRBV9 and TRBJ2-7; 10 bases fit TRBD2. V gave up 3 bases and J gave up 0 bases; unmatched junction bases: 18. The CDR3 loop spans 20 amino acids. Germline assignment: CDR1 SGDLS and CDR2 YYNGEE. In DNA form, the CDR3 reads TGTGCCAGCAGCGCCCAGCCGGGGGGTGCTAGCGGGGGTTTCTCCTACGAGCAGTACTTC. The encoded protein is CASSAQPGGASGGFSYEQYF. Combining the CDR3 with reference TRBV9 and TRBJ2-7 gives the whole variable domain DSGVTQTPKHLITATGQRVTLRCSPRSGDLSVYWYQQSLDQGLQFLIQYYNGEERAKGNILERFSAQQFPDLHSELNLSSLELGDSALYFCASSAQPGGASGGFSYEQYFGPGTRLTVT.

V and J are TRBV7-3 and TRBJ2-6; D is uncertain. The CDR3 runs to 19 residues. The germline CDR1 and CDR2 sequences are SGHTA and FQGTGA. Trimming cost V 2 bases and J 4 bases, with 21 bases left between them. CDR3: CASSLGFGSRGMGANVLTF. The CDR3 bases are TGTGCCAGCAGCTTAGGGTTCGGGTCTCGAGGAATGGGGGCCAACGTCCTGACTTTC.

DNA of the CDR3: TGTGCCAGCAGTTTTTCCGTATCCTACGAGCAGTACTTC. Amino acid sequence: CASSFSVSYEQYF. The gene calls are TRBV28 and TRBJ2-7; D not certain. With 3 bases removed from V and 1 base from J, the gap between germline ends came to 7 bases. The V gene's germline CDR1 is MDHEN and CDR2 SYDVKM. The CDR3 consists of 13 residues.